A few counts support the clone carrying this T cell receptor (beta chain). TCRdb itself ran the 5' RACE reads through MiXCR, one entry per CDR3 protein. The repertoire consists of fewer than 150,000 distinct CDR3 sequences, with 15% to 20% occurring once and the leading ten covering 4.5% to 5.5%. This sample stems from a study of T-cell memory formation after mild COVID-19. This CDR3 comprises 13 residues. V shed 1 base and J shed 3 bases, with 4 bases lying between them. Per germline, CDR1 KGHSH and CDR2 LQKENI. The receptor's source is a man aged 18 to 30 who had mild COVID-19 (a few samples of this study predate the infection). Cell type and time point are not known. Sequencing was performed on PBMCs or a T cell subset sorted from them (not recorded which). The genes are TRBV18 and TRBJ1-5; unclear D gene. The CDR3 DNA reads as TGTGCCAGCTCACCACTCGACAATCAGCCCCAGCATTTT. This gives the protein CASSPLDNQPQHF.